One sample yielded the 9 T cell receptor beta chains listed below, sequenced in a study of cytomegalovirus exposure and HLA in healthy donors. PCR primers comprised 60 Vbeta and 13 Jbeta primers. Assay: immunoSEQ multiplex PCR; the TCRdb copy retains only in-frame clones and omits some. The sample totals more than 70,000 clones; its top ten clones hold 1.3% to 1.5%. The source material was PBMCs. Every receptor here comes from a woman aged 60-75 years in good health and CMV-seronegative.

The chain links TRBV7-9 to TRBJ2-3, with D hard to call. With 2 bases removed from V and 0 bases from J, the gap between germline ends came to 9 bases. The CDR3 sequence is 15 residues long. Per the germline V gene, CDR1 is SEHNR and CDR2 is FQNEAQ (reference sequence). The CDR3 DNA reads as TGTGCCAGCAGCTTATTTGAAGCTAGCACAGATACGCAGTATTTT. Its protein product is CASSLFEASTDTQYF.

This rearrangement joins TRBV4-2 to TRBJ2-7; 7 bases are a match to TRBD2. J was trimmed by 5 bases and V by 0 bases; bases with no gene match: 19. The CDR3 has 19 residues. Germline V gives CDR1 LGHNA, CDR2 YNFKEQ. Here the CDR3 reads CASSQDLITGLGTTDEQYF. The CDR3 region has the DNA TGTGCCAGCAGCCAAGATTTGATTACGGGGCTCGGGACTACCGACGAGCAGTACTTC.

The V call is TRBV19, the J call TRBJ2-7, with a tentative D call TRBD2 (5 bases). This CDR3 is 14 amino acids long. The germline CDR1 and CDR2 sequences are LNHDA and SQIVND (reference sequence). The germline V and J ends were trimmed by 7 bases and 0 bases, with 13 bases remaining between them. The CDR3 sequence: CASNERLSSYEQYF. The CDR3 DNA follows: TGTGCCAGTAACGAGCGGCTCAGCTCCTACGAGCAGTACTTC. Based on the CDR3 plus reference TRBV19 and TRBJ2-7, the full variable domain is DGGITQSPKYLFRKEGQNVTLSCEQNLNHDAMYWYRQDPGQGLRLIYYSQIVNDFQKGDIAEGYSVSREKKESFPLTVTSAQKNPTAFYLCASNERLSSYEQYFGPGTRLTVT.

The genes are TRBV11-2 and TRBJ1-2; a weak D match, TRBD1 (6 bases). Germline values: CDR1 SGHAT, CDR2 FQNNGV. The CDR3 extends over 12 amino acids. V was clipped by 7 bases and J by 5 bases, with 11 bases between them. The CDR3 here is CASKGVAYGYTF. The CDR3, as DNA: TGTGCCAGCAAGGGGGTCGCTTATGGCTACACCTTC.

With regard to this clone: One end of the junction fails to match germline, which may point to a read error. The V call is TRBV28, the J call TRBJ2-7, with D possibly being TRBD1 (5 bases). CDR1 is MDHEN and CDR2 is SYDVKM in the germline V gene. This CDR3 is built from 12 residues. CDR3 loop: CASSLTASGKIF. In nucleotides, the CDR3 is TGTGCCAGCAGTTTAACGGCCTCAGGGAAAATCTTC.

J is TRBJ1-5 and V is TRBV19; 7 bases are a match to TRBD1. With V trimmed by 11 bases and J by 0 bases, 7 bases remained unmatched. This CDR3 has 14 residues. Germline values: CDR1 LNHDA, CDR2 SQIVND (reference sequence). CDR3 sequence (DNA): TGTGCCTCGGCGGGACAGTATAGCAATCAGCCCCAGCATTTT. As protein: CASAGQYSNQPQHF.

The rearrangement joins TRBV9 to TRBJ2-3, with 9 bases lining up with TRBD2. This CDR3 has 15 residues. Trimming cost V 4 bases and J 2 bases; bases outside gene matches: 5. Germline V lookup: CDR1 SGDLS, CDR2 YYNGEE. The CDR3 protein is CASSLAGLFTDTQYF. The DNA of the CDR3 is TGTGCCAGCAGCCTAGCGGGATTGTTCACAGATACGCAGTATTTT.

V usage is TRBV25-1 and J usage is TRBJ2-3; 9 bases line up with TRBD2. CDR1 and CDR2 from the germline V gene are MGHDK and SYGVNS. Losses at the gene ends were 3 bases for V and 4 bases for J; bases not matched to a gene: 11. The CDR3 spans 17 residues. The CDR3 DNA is TGTGCCAGCAGTGATGACGTGGCGGGAGGGCCCCCAGATACGCAGTATTTT. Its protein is CASSDDVAGGPPDTQYF. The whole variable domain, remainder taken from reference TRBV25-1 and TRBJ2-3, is EADIYQTPRYLVIGTGKKITLECSQTMGHDKMYWYQQDPGMELHLIHYSYGVNSTEKGDLSSESTVSRIRTEHFPLTLESARPSHTSQYLCASSDDVAGGPPDTQYFGPGTRLTVL.

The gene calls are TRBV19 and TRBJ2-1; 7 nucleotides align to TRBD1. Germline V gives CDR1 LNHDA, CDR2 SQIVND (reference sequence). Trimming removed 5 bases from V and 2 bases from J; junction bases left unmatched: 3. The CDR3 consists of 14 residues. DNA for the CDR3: TGTGCCAGTAGTGACGACAGGGCCTACAATGAGCAGTTCTTC. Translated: CASSDDRAYNEQFF. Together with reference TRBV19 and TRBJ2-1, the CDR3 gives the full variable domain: DGGITQSPKYLFRKEGQNVTLSCEQNLNHDAMYWYRQDPGQGLRLIYYSQIVNDFQKGDIAEGYSVSREKKESFPLTVTSAQKNPTAFYLCASSDDRAYNEQFFGPGTRLTVL.